Shown below are 25 T cell receptor beta chains from a single sample sequenced in a study of blood T cell repertoires in COVID-19. Only in-frame clones appear in the TCRdb table, and some are missing; sequencing was by immunoSEQ multiplex PCR. The sample includes about 160,000 clones, 85% of them seen just once. Sequencing was done on a sample of peripheral blood. These receptors were collected from a man in his forties with acute or convalescent COVID-19.

The genes are TRBV15 and TRBJ2-2; tentatively, D is TRBD1 (5 bases). The CDR3 covers 19 residues. V was pared by 0 bases and J by 1 base, with 18 bases between. Germline assignment: CDR1 LNHNV and CDR2 YYDKDF (reference sequence). CDR3 residues: CATSRDLKGPSVNTGELFF. DNA of the CDR3: TGTGCCACCAGCAGAGATCTAAAGGGGCCCTCGGTGAACACCGGGGAGCTGTTTTTT.

Written as DNA, the CDR3 is TGCGCCAGCAGCCAAGGTGCAGCGGGGGACACAGATACGCAGTATTTT. The encoded protein is CASSQGAAGDTDTQYF. This chain connects TRBV4-3 to TRBJ2-3; TRBD2 aligns across 8 bases. Losses at the gene ends were 1 base for V and 2 bases for J; bases not matched to a gene: 5. The CDR3 is 16 amino acids. Germline CDR1 LGHNA, CDR2 YSLEER.

This clone has more than one count but fewer than ten. The CDR3, as DNA: TGTGCCAGCAGTGAAGAATCGAGGACAGGGGTTTCACCCCTCCACTTT. Translating it yields CASSEESRTGVSPLHF. This chain joins TRBV6-1 and TRBJ1-6; 9 bases fit TRBD1. The J segment lost 9 bases and the V segment lost 1 base, leaving 7 bases of the junction unmatched. Germline assignment: CDR1 MNHNS and CDR2 SASEGT. This CDR3 has 16 residues.

This clone appeared a single time. This chain joins TRBV5-5 and TRBJ1-3, with D perhaps matching TRBD1 (6 bases). The CDR3 is 15 amino acids. V was shortened by 10 bases and J by 1 base, with 18 bases between the two germline ends. Looked up from germline, CDR1 is SGHKS and CDR2 is YYEKEE (reference sequence). The DNA for the CDR3 is TGTGCCGGGTGTTACAGGGTAGGGTCTGGAAACACCATATATTTT. Protein product: CAGCYRVGSGNTIYF.

Only a few counts were recorded for this clone. The chain uses TRBV11-2 and TRBJ1-1; no definite D call. The CDR3 is 14 amino acids. Germline V CDR1 and CDR2: SGHAT, FQNNGV. Trimming took 5 bases from V and 1 from J, leaving 11 bases between them. In DNA, the CDR3 is TGTGCCAGCAGCGCGGTCCGGAGGAACACTGAAGCTTTCTTT. It is translated as CASSAVRRNTEAFF.

This clone occurred a few times. The chain combines TRBV7-6 with TRBJ1-6; no firm D call. The V gene's germline CDR1 is SGHVS and CDR2 FNYEAQ. V was cut by 1 base and J by 6 bases, with 10 bases left in between. The CDR3 sequence is 15 residues long. The CDR3 here is CASSLDVASNSPLHF. CDR3 sequence (DNA): TGTGCCAGCAGCTTAGATGTGGCCTCTAATTCACCCCTCCACTTT.

The chain joins TRBV5-4 to TRBJ2-2, with 12 bases identical to TRBD2. With V trimmed by 4 bases and J by 1 base, 5 bases remained unmatched. The CDR3 is 17 residues long. Per the germline V gene, CDR1 is SGHNT and CDR2 is YYREEE (reference sequence). CDR3 sequence reads: CASSNPTSGRNTGELFF. The CDR3 DNA follows: TGTGCCAGCAGCAATCCGACTAGCGGGAGGAACACCGGGGAGCTGTTTTTT.

This clone was counted only a few times. This chain links TRBV9 with TRBJ2-2; the match to TRBD1 covers 7 bases. Trimming took 0 bases from V and 7 from J; bases not matched to a gene: 9. The CDR3 is made up of 16 amino acids. Germline assignment: CDR1 SGDLS and CDR2 YYNGEE. Here the CDR3 reads CASSVERGRGIGELFF. CDR3 nucleotide sequence: TGTGCCAGCAGCGTAGAGAGGGGGCGAGGGATCGGGGAGCTGTTTTTT.

The table lists this clone with a count of one. The chain recombines TRBV27 with TRBJ1-2, with a possible D match to TRBD1 (5 bases). V was cut by 7 bases and J by 6 bases, with 18 bases left in between. The CDR3 spans 14 residues. CDR1 MNHEY and CDR2 SMNVEV come from the germline V gene (reference sequence). This CDR3 reads CASTPRGRWDGYTF. The DNA of the CDR3 is TGTGCCAGCACTCCAAGGGGCAGGTGGGATGGCTACACCTTC.

The chain joins TRBV2 to TRBJ1-3, with D unresolved. The CDR3 runs 11 residues. Trimming took off 8 bases at V and 8 bases at J, with 10 bases between the two ends. Germline lookup yields CDR1 SNHLY and CDR2 FYNNEI. Written as DNA, the CDR3 is TGTGCCAGCTCGGGAGGCGACACCATATATTTT. Its protein product is CASSGGDTIYF.

The V and J genes are TRBV13 and TRBJ2-3, with TRBD2 matching over 12 bases. After removal of 0 bases from V and 0 bases from J, the junction contained 1 base not matched to a gene. Germline loops: CDR1 PRHDT, CDR2 FYEKMQ (reference sequence). The CDR3 consists of 17 residues. The CDR3 reads CASSLGLAGGSTDTQYF. The CDR3 DNA reads TGTGCCAGCAGCTTAGGACTAGCGGGGGGTAGCACAGATACGCAGTATTTT.

This sequence joins TRBV6-5 and TRBJ1-1; 8 nucleotides align to TRBD1. J gave up 10 bases and V 7 bases, and 11 bases lay outside the gene matches. The CDR3 loop spans 13 amino acids. Looked up from germline, CDR1 is MNHEY and CDR2 is SVGAGI. The CDR3 loop is CASNQEVGQGAFF. The CDR3 nucleotides read TGTGCCAGCAACCAGGAGGTCGGACAGGGAGCTTTCTTT.

The CDR3 DNA is TGTGCCAGCAGTGCGGGGGGGAGCACAGATACGCAGTATTTT. It codes for CASSAGGSTDTQYF. The rearrangement uses TRBV28 and TRBJ2-3, with 9 bases fitting TRBD2. V lost 5 bases, J lost 0 bases, and 0 bases stayed unmatched. Germline V gene sequence: CDR1 MDHEN, CDR2 SYDVKM. This CDR3 is 14 amino acids long.

This chain uses TRBV7-9 with TRBJ1-2, with 9 nucleotides matching TRBD1. J was trimmed by 2 bases and V by 1 base; bases with no gene match: 5. The CDR3 loop spans 16 amino acids. Per germline, CDR1 SEHNR and CDR2 FQNEAQ (reference sequence). In DNA, the CDR3 is TGTGCCAGCAGCTTAGGATGGGACAGGGAGAACTATGGCTACACCTTC. This translates into CASSLGWDRENYGYTF.

The CDR3 loop reads CSVDSGEREKLFF. The CDR3 nucleotides read TGCAGCGTTGACTCAGGGGAGCGGGAAAAACTGTTTTTT. The V and J genes are TRBV29-1 and TRBJ1-4, with D maybe TRBD1 (6 bases). The length of the CDR3 is 13 residues. V lost 3 bases and J 8 bases, leaving 13 bases between the germline ends. Germline V CDR1 and CDR2: SQVTM, ANQGSEA.

This chain uses TRBV3-1 (or the pseudogene TRBV3-2) with TRBJ1-1; possible D gene TRBD1, 6 bases. This CDR3 is built from 12 residues. Per the germline V gene, CDR1 is LGHDT and CDR2 is YNNKEL (reference sequence). V gave up 6 bases and J gave up 8 bases, with 13 bases separating them. The CDR3 reads CASSDRRLEAFF. The CDR3 nucleotides read TGTGCCAGCAGTGACAGGCGATTAGAAGCTTTCTTT.

The rearrangement uses TRBV5-6 and TRBJ2-7; perhaps TRBD2 as D (6 bases). V shed 2 bases and J shed 4 bases, with 22 bases lying between them. The CDR3 length is 17 residues. Germline CDR1 and CDR2: SGHDT and YYEEEE. The CDR3 region is CASSFGDATGGIYEQYF. DNA of the CDR3: TGTGCCAGCAGCTTTGGGGACGCGACTGGCGGGATTTACGAGCAGTACTTC.

This clone was observed a handful of times. The chain couples TRBV19 to TRBJ1-1; TRBD1 might be the D (5 bases). The CDR3 runs to 14 residues. Germline loops: CDR1 LNHDA, CDR2 SQIVND (reference sequence). V was pared by 6 bases and J by 6 bases, with 17 bases between. This CDR3 reads CASRTPWGEAEAFF. The CDR3 DNA reads as TGTGCCAGTAGGACTCCCTGGGGGGAGGCTGAAGCTTTCTTT. The entire variable domain, with the rest obtained from reference TRBV19 and TRBJ1-1, is as follows: DGGITQSPKYLFRKEGQNVTLSCEQNLNHDAMYWYRQDPGQGLRLIYYSQIVNDFQKGDIAEGYSVSREKKESFPLTVTSAQKNPTAFYLCASRTPWGEAEAFFGQGTRLTVV.

This clone was found once. This chain uses TRBV9 with TRBJ2-2; D unclear. Germline values: CDR1 SGDLS, CDR2 YYNGEE. The CDR3 consists of 14 residues. Deletions cut 0 bases from V and 4 bases from J, with 7 bases between. CDR3 sequence reads: CASSVALVTGELFF. CDR3 bases: TGTGCCAGCAGCGTAGCTTTAGTCACCGGGGAGCTGTTTTTT.

This chain joins TRBV7-2 and TRBJ2-4, with 9 nucleotides matching TRBD1. CDR1 is SGHTA, CDR2 FQGNSA, per germline. The CDR3 covers 15 residues. V gave up 1 base and J gave up 5 bases; unmatched junction bases: 3. The CDR3 loop reads CASSLEQGAQNIQYF. The DNA for the CDR3 is TGTGCCAGCAGCTTAGAACAGGGGGCCCAAAACATTCAGTACTTC.

V usage is TRBV25-1 and J usage is TRBJ2-1; 10 nucleotides align to TRBD2. Per germline, CDR1 MGHDK and CDR2 SYGVNS. Losses at the gene ends were 7 bases for V and 8 bases for J; bases not matched to a gene: 11. CDR3 length: 15 residues. DNA of the CDR3: TGTGCCAGCAAGCTTACAAGCGGGGGGGCCGATGAGCAGTTCTTC. Translation gives CASKLTSGGADEQFF. The full variable domain, its missing parts supplied by reference TRBV25-1 and TRBJ2-1, is EADIYQTPRYLVIGTGKKITLECSQTMGHDKMYWYQQDPGMELHLIHYSYGVNSTEKGDLSSESTVSRIRTEHFPLTLESARPSHTSQYLCASKLTSGGADEQFFGPGTRLTVL.

The V gene is TRBV4-3, the J gene TRBJ1-1; weak D call: TRBD1 (5 bases). Germline V gene lookup returns CDR1 LGHNA and CDR2 YSLEER. CDR3 length equals 16 residues. V dropped 1 base and J dropped 4 bases, with 16 bases sitting between them. In DNA form, the CDR3 reads TGCGCCAGCAGCCAAGCCTTAATGGGGGGAGGCACTGAAGCTTTCTTT. Its protein product is CASSQALMGGGTEAFF.

The chain combines TRBV5-1 with TRBJ1-1; 10 nucleotides match TRBD1. The CDR3 loop spans 15 amino acids. The V and J ends lost 4 bases and 3 bases, in that order; junction bases with no gene match: 6. Germline V gives CDR1 SGHRS, CDR2 YFSETQ. The CDR3 coding sequence is TGCGCCAGCAGCCCGGGGGGACAGGGGTACACTGAAGCTTTCTTT. Translated, it gives CASSPGGQGYTEAFF.

The chain employs TRBV25-1 and TRBJ1-2; 10 nucleotides agree with TRBD1. The CDR3 length is 15 residues. Trimming at V came to 4 bases and at J to 0 bases, leaving 2 bases not matched to a gene. Germline V lookup: CDR1 MGHDK, CDR2 SYGVNS. The CDR3 here is CASSVGQGANYGYTF. In DNA form, the CDR3 reads TGTGCCAGCAGTGTAGGACAGGGGGCTAACTATGGCTACACCTTC.

This rearrangement joins TRBV5-1 to TRBJ2-3; D possibly corresponds to TRBD1 (6 bases). Trimming pared 0 bases from V and 0 bases from J, leaving 11 bases between. Germline assignment: CDR1 SGHRS and CDR2 YFSETQ. CDR3 length: 16 residues. In DNA form, the CDR3 reads TGCGCCAGCAGCTTGGTAGGCAGGGGAAGCACAGATACGCAGTATTTT. This codes for CASSLVGRGSTDTQYF. Supplemented by reference TRBV5-1 and TRBJ2-3, the full variable domain reads KAGVTQTPRYLIKTRGQQVTLSCSPISGHRSVSWYQQTPGQGLQFLFEYFSETQRNKGNFPGRFSGRQFSNSRSEMNVSTLELGDSALYLCASSLVGRGSTDTQYFGPGTRLTVL.